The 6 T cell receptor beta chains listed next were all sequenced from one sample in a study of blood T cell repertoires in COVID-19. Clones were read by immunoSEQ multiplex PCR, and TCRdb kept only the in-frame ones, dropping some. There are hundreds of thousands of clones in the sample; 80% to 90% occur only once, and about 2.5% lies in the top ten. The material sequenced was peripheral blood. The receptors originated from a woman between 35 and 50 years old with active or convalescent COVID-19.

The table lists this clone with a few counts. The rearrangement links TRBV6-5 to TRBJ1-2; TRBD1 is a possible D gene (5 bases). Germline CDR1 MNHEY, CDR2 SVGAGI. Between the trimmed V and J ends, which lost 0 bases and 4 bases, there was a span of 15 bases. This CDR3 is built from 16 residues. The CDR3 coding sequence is TGTGCCAGCAGTTACTCGATGACAGCCGTAGGCTATGGCTACACCTTC. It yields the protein CASSYSMTAVGYGYTF.

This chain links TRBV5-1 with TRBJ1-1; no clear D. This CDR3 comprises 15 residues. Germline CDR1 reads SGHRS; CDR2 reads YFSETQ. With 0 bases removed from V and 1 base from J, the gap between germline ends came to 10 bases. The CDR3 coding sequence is TGCGCCAGCAGCTTGGGAGGTGGTCCGAACACTGAAGCTTTCTTT. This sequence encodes CASSLGGGPNTEAFF.

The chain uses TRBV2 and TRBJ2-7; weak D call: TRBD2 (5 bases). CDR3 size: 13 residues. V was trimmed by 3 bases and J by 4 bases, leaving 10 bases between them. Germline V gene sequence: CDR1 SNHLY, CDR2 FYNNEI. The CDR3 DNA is TGTGCCAGCAGTGAGTCTACGGGGTACGAGCAGTACTTC. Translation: CASSESTGYEQYF.

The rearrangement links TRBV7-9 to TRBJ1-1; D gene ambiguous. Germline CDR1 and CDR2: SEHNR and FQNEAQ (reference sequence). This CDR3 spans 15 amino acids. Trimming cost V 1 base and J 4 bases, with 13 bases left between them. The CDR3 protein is CASSLGAGRGTEAFF. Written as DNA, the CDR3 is TGTGCCAGCAGCTTAGGAGCGGGTCGCGGCACTGAAGCTTTCTTT. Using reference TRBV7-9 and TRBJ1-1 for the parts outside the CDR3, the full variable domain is DTGVSQNPRHKITKRGQNVTFRCDPISEHNRLYWYRQTLGQGPEFLTYFQNEAQLEKSRLLSDRFSAERPKGSFSTLEIQRTEQGDSAMYLCASSLGAGRGTEAFFGQGTRLTVV.

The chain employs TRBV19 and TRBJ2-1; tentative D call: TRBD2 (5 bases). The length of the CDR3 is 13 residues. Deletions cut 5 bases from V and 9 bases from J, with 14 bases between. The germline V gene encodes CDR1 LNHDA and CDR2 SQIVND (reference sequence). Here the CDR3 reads CASSLLVSGEQFF. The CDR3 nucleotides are TGTGCCAGTAGTTTACTAGTGAGCGGTGAGCAGTTCTTC.

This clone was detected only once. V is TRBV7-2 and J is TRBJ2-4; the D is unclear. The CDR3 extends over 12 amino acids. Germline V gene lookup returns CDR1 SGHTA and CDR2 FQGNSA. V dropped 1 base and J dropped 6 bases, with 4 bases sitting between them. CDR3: CASSLVGNIQYF. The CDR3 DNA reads TGTGCCAGCAGCTTAGTCGGAAACATTCAGTACTTC.